This TCR beta chain was captured in a study of cytomegalovirus exposure and HLA in healthy donors. Findings and limits, study-wide: Reports indicated that the classifier achieved high specificity and sensitivity in diagnosing cytomegalovirus status. Some TCR beta chains (roughly 150 of them) were listed as cytomegalovirus-associated. Immune exposure information comprised only CMV serostatus.

Notes on this clone: Its matching antigen is unknown.

Trimming removed 8 bases from V and 4 bases from J, with 20 bases in between. The CDR3 sequence is 16 residues long. Germline V gene lookup returns CDR1 MNHEY and CDR2 SMNVEV (reference sequence). The PCR made use of 60 Vbeta and 13 Jbeta primers. Assay used: immunoSEQ multiplex PCR; TCRdb lists only in-frame clones, some missing. This specimen shows about 96,000 clones; the ten leading clones hold 3% to 4%. The sequencing sample was made of PBMCs. This receptor was taken from a young woman in good health and CMV-seronegative. The chain employs TRBV27 and TRBJ2-2; D might be TRBD1 (6 bases). The chain's CDR3 is CASGIQWTASTGELFF. CDR3 bases: TGTGCCAGCGGTATTCAATGGACAGCTAGCACCGGGGAGCTGTTTTTT.